The 16 T cell receptor beta chains below all came from one sample that was sequenced in a study of T cell responses to AZD1222 COVID-19 vaccine. This table comes from immunoSEQ multiplex PCR, and its TCRdb copy is limited to in-frame clones, with some not included. The sample consists of some 170,000 clones, about 89% of them appearing once. Sequencing used peripheral blood, obtained on day 0 of AZD1222 vaccination. These receptors were obtained from an adult in good health.

The V call is TRBV4-3, the J call TRBJ1-2; tentatively, D is TRBD1 (6 bases). The CDR3 has 14 residues. Germline assignment: CDR1 LGHNA and CDR2 YSLEER. Trimming left V 6 bases short and J 2 bases short, with 13 bases between. The CDR3 DNA follows: TGCGCCAGCAGTCCGACAGGAGGGAACTATGGCTACACCTTC. Residues: CASSPTGGNYGYTF.

This clone was seen only a few times. This chain connects TRBV2 to TRBJ1-6; possibly TRBD1 for D (5 bases). Looked up from germline, CDR1 is SNHLY and CDR2 is FYNNEI. The length of the CDR3 is 13 residues. The V end lost 7 bases, the J end lost 7 bases, and 11 bases lay between the germline ends. In nucleotides, the CDR3 is TGTGCCAGCACCGGGACGGGGAATTCACCCCTCCACTTT. This translates into CASTGTGNSPLHF.

The J gene is TRBJ1-6, the V gene TRBV30; D gene ambiguous. Per the germline V gene, CDR1 is GTSNPN and CDR2 is SVGIG (reference sequence). V lost 0 bases to trimming and J lost 2 bases, with 14 bases between them. This CDR3 region has 17 residues. The CDR3 region is CAWSVQGPLAYNSPLHF. CDR3 in DNA: TGTGCCTGGAGTGTACAAGGGCCCCTGGCCTATAATTCACCCCTCCACTTT.

The chain carries TRBV7-3 and TRBJ2-5; 8 bases line up with TRBD2. After removal of 2 bases from V and 0 bases from J, the junction contained 11 bases not matched to a gene. The CDR3 extends over 18 amino acids. Germline loops: CDR1 SGHTA, CDR2 FQGTGA. CDR3 sequence: CASSLSGIAGSHQETQYF. In DNA, the CDR3 is TGTGCCAGCAGCTTATCGGGGATAGCGGGGTCGCACCAAGAGACCCAGTACTTC.

The chain combines TRBV7-3 with TRBJ2-1; 7 positions agree with TRBD1. Germline V lookup: CDR1 SGHTA, CDR2 FQGTGA. CDR3 length: 15 residues. Trimming cost V 5 bases and J 7 bases; bases outside gene matches: 11. The CDR3 DNA is TGTGCCAGCAGCAAAGGGGGCGGTCTCCCAAATGAGCAGTTCTTC. Protein: CASSKGGGLPNEQFF.

The rearrangement links TRBV27 to TRBJ1-5; 8 nucleotides agree with TRBD1. Looked up from germline, CDR1 is MNHEY and CDR2 is SMNVEV (reference sequence). With 5 bases clipped from V and 0 bases from J, the junction kept 6 bases outside the gene matches. The CDR3 totals 16 residues. This CDR3 reads CASSLTGGSSNQPQHF. The CDR3 region has the DNA TGTGCCAGCAGTCTCACAGGGGGAAGTAGCAATCAGCCCCAGCATTTT.

The rearrangement uses TRBV6-1 and TRBJ1-3; D uncertain. The germline V gene encodes CDR1 MNHNS and CDR2 SASEGT. This CDR3 is built from 12 residues. The V and J ends lost 3 bases and 4 bases respectively, with 4 bases between them. CDR3 in DNA: TGTGCCAGCAGTGAGTCCGGAAACACCATATATTTT. Amino acids: CASSESGNTIYF.

The V call is TRBV11-2, the J call TRBJ1-2; D is ambiguous. The length of the CDR3 is 14 residues. Trimming removed 0 bases at V and 14 bases at J, with 19 bases between. Germline-derived CDR1 and CDR2 are SGHAT and FQNNGV. The CDR3 coding sequence is TGTGCCAGCAGCTTAGATCGGGGTCCGGAAATGGGAACCTTC. Translating it yields CASSLDRGPEMGTF.

The rearrangement uses TRBV5-6 and TRBJ2-3, with D hard to call. CDR1 and CDR2 (germline): SGHDT, YYEEEE. V lost 2 bases and J lost 2, with 6 bases in between. This CDR3 has 13 residues. The CDR3 DNA follows: TGTGCCAGCAGCTTCCGTGACACAGATACGCAGTATTTT. It is translated as CASSFRDTDTQYF.

The rearrangement uses TRBV7-9 and TRBJ1-3; perhaps TRBD1 as D (6 bases). Germline V gene data show CDR1 as SEHNR and CDR2 as FQNEAQ (reference sequence). V lost 5 bases and J 2 bases, leaving 16 bases between the germline ends. The CDR3 has 16 residues. CDR3 sequence reads: CASSQLGGGAGNTIYF. As DNA, the CDR3 is TGTGCCAGCAGCCAATTAGGGGGGGGAGCTGGAAACACCATATATTTT.

CDR3 nucleotides: TGTGCCAGCTACTACAGGGTGGGCGGCTACACCTTC. This translates into CASYYRVGGYTF. V usage is TRBV27 and J usage is TRBJ1-2, with D maybe TRBD1 (6 bases). Trimming took off 8 bases at V and 8 bases at J, with 15 bases between the two ends. This CDR3 is built from 12 residues. Germline CDR1 reads MNHEY; CDR2 reads SMNVEV (reference sequence).

CDR3 in amino acids: CASSYVRESEEAFF. The CDR3 DNA is TGTGCCAGCAGTTACGTCAGGGAGTCAGAAGAGGCTTTCTTT. The chain joins TRBV6-2 or TRBV6-3 to TRBJ1-1; tentative D call: TRBD1 (5 bases). V shed 2 bases and J shed 11 bases, with 18 bases lying between them. Germline CDR1 is MNHEY and CDR2 is SVGEGT. CDR3 size: 14 residues.

The genes are TRBV3-1 (or the pseudogene TRBV3-2) and TRBJ1-5, with a tentative D call TRBD1 (5 bases). In germline, CDR1 is LGHDT, CDR2 YNNKEL (reference sequence). Trimming left V 4 bases short and J 0 bases short, with 16 bases between. This CDR3 region has 17 residues. For the CDR3, the DNA is TGTGCCAGCAGCCCGGGGAGGGGTGTGTTTAGCAATCAGCCCCAGCATTTT. Its protein product is CASSPGRGVFSNQPQHF.

The V gene is TRBV5-1, the J gene TRBJ1-5, with 8 positions matching TRBD1. Germline V gene lookup returns CDR1 SGHRS and CDR2 YFSETQ. Germline trimming cut 0 bases from V and 9 bases from J; bases unmatched to any gene: 5. The CDR3 totals 14 residues. CDR3 in amino acids: CASSLEQGGTPQHF. In nucleotides, the CDR3 is TGCGCCAGCAGCTTGGAACAGGGGGGGACGCCCCAGCATTTT.

V and J are TRBV5-4 and TRBJ2-3; D remains unclear. Trimming stripped 3 bases from V and 3 bases from J, with 5 bases between. This CDR3 is 12 amino acids long. CDR1 is SGHNT and CDR2 is YYREEE in the germline V gene (reference sequence). CDR3 sequence (DNA): TGTGCCAGCAGCTCGAGGACAGATACGCAGTATTTT. Amino acids: CASSSRTDTQYF.

The chain is built from TRBV24-1 and TRBJ2-5; 10 nucleotides align to TRBD2. Germline V gives CDR1 KGHDR, CDR2 SFDVKD. The CDR3 runs to 15 residues. The V gene end was trimmed by 3 bases and the J gene end by 7 bases; junction bases not matched to a gene: 7. The CDR3 DNA sequence: TGTGCCACCAGTGATCCCAGGACTAGCGGCGGGACCCAGTACTTC. This codes for CATSDPRTSGGTQYF.